The clone carrying this T cell receptor beta chain was seen just once. Its antigen is not identified. V shed 8 bases and J shed 8 bases, with 18 bases lying between them. The CDR3 runs 13 residues. Per the germline V gene, CDR1 is SQVTM and CDR2 is ANQGSEA. The data derive from a study of T cell responses to AZD1222 COVID-19 vaccine. Findings and caveats of the study: After the peak T cell response, and only then, were repertoires sampled. There were mostly white British donors and more females than males, and clonal diversity was possibly underestimated.

The table came from immunoSEQ multiplex PCR; TCRdb's copy has only in-frame clones and leaves some out. The table records approximately 80,000 clones, approximately 85% of them present only once. The rearrangement links TRBV29-1 to TRBJ1-4, with unresolved D. The TCR sequence derives from an adult who received the AZD1222 COVID-19 vaccine. The source was peripheral blood, collected 28 days after the second AZD1222 dose. CDR3 sequence: CSFSQRVGEKLFF. CDR3 in DNA: TGCAGCTTTTCGCAGCGAGTCGGAGAAAAACTGTTTTTT. The variable domain in full, completed from reference TRBV29-1 and TRBJ1-4, reads SAVISQKPSRDICQRGTSLTIQCQVDSQVTMMFWYRQQPGQSLTLIATANQGSEATYESGFVIDKFPISRPNLTFSTLTVSNMSPEDSSIYLCSFSQRVGEKLFFGSGTQLSVL.